This T cell receptor beta chain came from a study of blood T cell repertoires in COVID-19 (dated by TCRdb to 2019 to 2021). About the study as a whole: Collaborator samples came from the United States, Italy and Spain and covered acute and convalescent phases of COVID-19. The material from the prospective study consisted of cDNA or gDNA derived from T cells, B-cell-depleted T cells, or PBMCs. The dataset comprised deeply sampled blood TCRbeta repertoires from subjects exposed to, actively infected with, or recovered from COVID-19. A freely available public database, intended as a resource for researchers studying the immune response to SARS-CoV-2, is where the repertoires were released. Samples were obtained from the ongoing ImmuneRACE study (first 160 participants) and from some 1,300 subjects provided by 6 global collaborators. Sample metadata almost always included a de-identified subject ID, COVID-19 status, age in years and sex. Where HLA class I and class II types were available, the types were taken from metadata supplied by the sample provider, not from assay-based typing.

TCRbeta CDR3 regions were amplified from genomic DNA by means of the immunoSEQ Assay, a bias-controlled multiplex PCR. In the original analysis: The number of nucleated cells in each sample was estimated from the amplification of reference gene primers within the assay. To quantify the absolute abundance of each unique TCRbeta CDR3 rearrangement, sequence reads were collapsed and filtered. For each sample, productive Simpson clonality was calculated as the square root of Simpson's diversity index across productive rearrangements. Sourced from immuneACCESS, this table was stored by TCRdb with only in-frame sequences that have V and J called. A share of the clones is absent; for the studies checked, an unresolved V gene accounts for under half, and the remainder has no known explanation. That table is the source of V, J and clone size, and D and trimming were worked out from the DNA. In all, the sample holds 150,000 to 200,000 clones, and more than 80% of those were seen once. The ten largest account for approximately 9.9% of the sample.

V lost 4 bases and J lost 7 bases; the stretch between them is 18 bases long. Sequences MGHDK (CDR1) and SYGVNS (CDR2) are obtained from the germline V gene. The CDR3, cysteine through phenylalanine, is 15 amino acids long. The retained sequence is limited to the CDR3, 45 bases, with the frame set at the first base. On the study overall, not on this receptor specifically: The quantity of clinical and demographic metadata differed by source and by participant and was supplied without curation.

Comment on this clone: The clone's antigen remains unknown. Nothing much larger sits one base from this clone, and base qualities are not available.

One collaborating source in Seattle enrolled patients during active infection and followed them longitudinally through the course of disease. The collaborating institutions used their own protocols to collect whole blood in K2EDTA tubes. For TCRbeta analysis, collaborators shipped samples as frozen whole blood, isolated PBMCs, or DNA extracted from either of those sample types. The chain links TRBV25-1 with TRBJ2-3; the D segment could be TRBD1, given 6 matching bases. This TCR came from a woman aged 40 to 50 with COVID-19, enrolled during active disease. Sequencing used peripheral blood. The nucleotide sequence reads TGTGCCAGCAGTGCACAGGGTGGTCCCTCCAATACGCAGTATTTT. This sequence encodes CASSAQGGPSNTQYF.